This T cell receptor (beta chain) was retrieved from a study of blood T cell repertoires in COVID-19. Background on the study: Sites in the United States, Italy and Spain provided acute and convalescent COVID-19 samples.

Original data processing: Amplification of reference gene primers was used by the study to estimate nucleated cell counts. This table comes from immunoSEQ multiplex PCR, and its TCRdb copy is limited to in-frame clones, with some not included. That table supplies the V and J calls and clone size; D and trimming were determined from the DNA. The repertoire consists of about 220,000 clones, with approximately 84% occurring once and the leading ten covering about 3%. This clone was seen a handful of times. Source material: peripheral blood. This receptor was taken from a young woman who had recovered from COVID-19.

CDR3 amino acids: CASSGDRDWDGELFF. CDR3 sequence (DNA): TGCGCCAGCAGTGGGGACAGGGATTGGGACGGGGAGCTGTTTTTT. The rearrangement joins TRBV10-1 to TRBJ2-2; TRBD1 agrees at 9 bases. Germline V lookup: CDR1 WNHNN, CDR2 SYGVQD (reference sequence). This CDR3 has 15 residues. V gave up 4 bases and J gave up 7 bases; unmatched junction bases: 7.